This TCR beta chain was sequenced for a study of T cell responses to AZD1222 COVID-19 vaccine. In germline, CDR1 is KGHSH, CDR2 LQKENI. The CDR3 extends over 15 amino acids. The V end lost 3 bases, the J end lost 2 bases, and 11 bases lay between the germline ends. Profiling relied on immunoSEQ multiplex PCR, and the TCRdb table lists in-frame clones only, not all of them. The sample contains 100,000 to 150,000 clones, roughly 91% of which appear only once. The specimen comprised peripheral blood, sampled on day 0 of MenACWY control vaccination. The clonotype was recovered from an adult in good health. This sequence joins TRBV18 and TRBJ1-5; D is unresolved. The CDR3 spells CASSPEVTGNQPQHF. DNA of the CDR3: TGTGCCAGCTCACCGGAGGTTACGGGCAATCAGCCCCAGCATTTT.